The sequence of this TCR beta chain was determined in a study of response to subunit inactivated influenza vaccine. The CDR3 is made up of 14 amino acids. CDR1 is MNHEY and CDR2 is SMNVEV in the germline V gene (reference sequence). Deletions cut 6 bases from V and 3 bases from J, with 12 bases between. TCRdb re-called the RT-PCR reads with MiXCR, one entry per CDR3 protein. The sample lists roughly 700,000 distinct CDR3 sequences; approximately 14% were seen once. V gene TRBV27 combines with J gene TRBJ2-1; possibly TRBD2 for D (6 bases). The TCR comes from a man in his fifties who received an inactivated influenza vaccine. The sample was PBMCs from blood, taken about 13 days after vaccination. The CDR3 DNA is TGTGCCAGCAGGGGTAGCGGCGTCTACAATGAGCAGTTCTTC. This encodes CASRGSGVYNEQFF.